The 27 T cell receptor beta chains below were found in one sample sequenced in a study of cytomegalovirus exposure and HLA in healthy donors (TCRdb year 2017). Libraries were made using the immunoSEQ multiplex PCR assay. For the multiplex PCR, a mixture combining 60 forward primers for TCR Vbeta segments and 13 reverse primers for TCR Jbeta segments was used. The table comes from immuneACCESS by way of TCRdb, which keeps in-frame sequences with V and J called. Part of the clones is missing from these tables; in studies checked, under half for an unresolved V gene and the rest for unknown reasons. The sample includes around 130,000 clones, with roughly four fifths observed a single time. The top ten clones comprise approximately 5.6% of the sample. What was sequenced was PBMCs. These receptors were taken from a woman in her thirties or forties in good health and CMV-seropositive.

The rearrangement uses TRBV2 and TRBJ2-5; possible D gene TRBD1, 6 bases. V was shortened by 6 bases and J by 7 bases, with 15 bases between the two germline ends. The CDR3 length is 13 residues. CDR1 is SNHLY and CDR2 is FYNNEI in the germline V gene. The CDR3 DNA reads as TGTGCCAGCAGGACAGGCCCAACTGGGACCCAGTACTTC. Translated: CASRTGPTGTQYF.

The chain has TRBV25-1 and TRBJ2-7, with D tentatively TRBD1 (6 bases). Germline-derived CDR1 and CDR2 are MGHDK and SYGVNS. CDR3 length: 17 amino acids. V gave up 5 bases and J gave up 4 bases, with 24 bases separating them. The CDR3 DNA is TGTGCCAGCAGTTCGCAACCCGGGACCCTCAGGGGATACGAGCAGTACTTC. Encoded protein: CASSSQPGTLRGYEQYF.

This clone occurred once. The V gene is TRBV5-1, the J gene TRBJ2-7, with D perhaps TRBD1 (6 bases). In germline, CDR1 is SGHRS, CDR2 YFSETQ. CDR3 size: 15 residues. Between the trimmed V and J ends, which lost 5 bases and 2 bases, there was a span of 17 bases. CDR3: CASSPPGTRTYEQYF. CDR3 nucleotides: TGCGCCAGCAGTCCCCCCGGGACAAGGACCTACGAGCAGTACTTC.

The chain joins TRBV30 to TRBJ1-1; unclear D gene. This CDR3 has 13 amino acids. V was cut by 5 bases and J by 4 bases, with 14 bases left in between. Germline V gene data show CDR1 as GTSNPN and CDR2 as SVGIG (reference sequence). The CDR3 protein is CAWSLFGSTEAFF. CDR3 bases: TGTGCCTGGTCATTATTTGGGAGCACTGAAGCTTTCTTT.

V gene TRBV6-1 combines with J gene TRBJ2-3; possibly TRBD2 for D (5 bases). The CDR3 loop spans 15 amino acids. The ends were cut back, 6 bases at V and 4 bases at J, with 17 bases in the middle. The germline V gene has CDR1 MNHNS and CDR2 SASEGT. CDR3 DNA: TGTGCCAGCAGCGAGCCCTTCGCGGGCCCAGATACGCAGTATTTT. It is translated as CASSEPFAGPDTQYF.

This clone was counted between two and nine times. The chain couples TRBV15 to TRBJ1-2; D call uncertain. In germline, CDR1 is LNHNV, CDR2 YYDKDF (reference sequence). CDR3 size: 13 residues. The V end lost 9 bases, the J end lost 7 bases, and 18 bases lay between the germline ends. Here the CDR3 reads CATVRAPGAGYTF. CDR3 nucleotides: TGTGCCACTGTCCGGGCCCCGGGAGCTGGCTACACCTTC.

The CDR3 DNA reads as TGTGCCAGCAGCGCAGGACTAGCGGGAGGGTCTTACGAGCAGTACTTC. Its translation is CASSAGLAGGSYEQYF. The chain joins TRBV9 to TRBJ2-7; 15 nucleotides line up with TRBD2. Unmatched junction bases numbered 5, after V lost 3 bases and J lost 4 bases. The length of the CDR3 is 16 residues. Germline V gene lookup returns CDR1 SGDLS and CDR2 YYNGEE. The full variable domain, completed using reference TRBV9 and TRBJ2-7, is DSGVTQTPKHLITATGQRVTLRCSPRSGDLSVYWYQQSLDQGLQFLIQYYNGEERAKGNILERFSAQQFPDLHSELNLSSLELGDSALYFCASSAGLAGGSYEQYFGPGTRLTVT.

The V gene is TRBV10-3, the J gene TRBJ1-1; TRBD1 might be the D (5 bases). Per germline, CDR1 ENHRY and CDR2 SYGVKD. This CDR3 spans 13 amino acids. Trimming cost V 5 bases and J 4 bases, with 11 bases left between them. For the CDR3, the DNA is TGTGCCATCAGTCCTTCTCAGGGCACTGAAGCTTTCTTT. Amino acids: CAISPSQGTEAFF.

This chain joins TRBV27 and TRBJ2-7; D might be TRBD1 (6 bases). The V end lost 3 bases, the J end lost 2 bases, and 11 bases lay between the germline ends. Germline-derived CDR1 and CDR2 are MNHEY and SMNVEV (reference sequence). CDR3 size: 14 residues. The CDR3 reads CASSFGGGPYEQYF. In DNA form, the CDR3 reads TGTGCCAGCAGTTTTGGTGGGGGCCCCTACGAGCAGTACTTC.

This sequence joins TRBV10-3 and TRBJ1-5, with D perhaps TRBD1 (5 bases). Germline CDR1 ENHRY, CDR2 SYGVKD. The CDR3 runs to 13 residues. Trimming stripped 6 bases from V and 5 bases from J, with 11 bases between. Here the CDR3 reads CAISPRVHQPQHF. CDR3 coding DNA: TGTGCCATCAGCCCCAGGGTTCATCAGCCCCAGCATTTT.

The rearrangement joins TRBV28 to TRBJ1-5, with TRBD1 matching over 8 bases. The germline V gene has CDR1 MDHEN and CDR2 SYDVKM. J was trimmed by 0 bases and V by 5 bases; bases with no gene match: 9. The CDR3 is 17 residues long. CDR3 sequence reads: CASSLPRQGYSNQPQHF. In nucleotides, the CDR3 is TGTGCCAGCAGTCTACCGAGACAGGGGTATAGCAATCAGCCCCAGCATTTT. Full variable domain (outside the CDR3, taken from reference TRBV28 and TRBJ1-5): DVKVTQSSRYLVKRTGEKVFLECVQDMDHENMFWYRQDPGLGLRLIYFSYDVKMKEKGDIPEGYSVSREKKERFSLILESASTNQTSMYLCASSLPRQGYSNQPQHFGDGTRLSIL.

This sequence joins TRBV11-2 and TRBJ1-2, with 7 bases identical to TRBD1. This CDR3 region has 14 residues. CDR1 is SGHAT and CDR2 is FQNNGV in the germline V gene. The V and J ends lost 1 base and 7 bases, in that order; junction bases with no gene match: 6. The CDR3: CASSLATGAGGYTF. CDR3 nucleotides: TGTGCCAGCAGCTTAGCCACAGGGGCGGGTGGCTACACCTTC.

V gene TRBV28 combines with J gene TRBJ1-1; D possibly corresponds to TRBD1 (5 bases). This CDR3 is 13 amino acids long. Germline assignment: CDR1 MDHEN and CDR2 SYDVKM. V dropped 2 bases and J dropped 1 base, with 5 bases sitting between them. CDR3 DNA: TGTGCCAGCAGTTTACAGGGGAACACTGAAGCTTTCTTT. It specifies CASSLQGNTEAFF.

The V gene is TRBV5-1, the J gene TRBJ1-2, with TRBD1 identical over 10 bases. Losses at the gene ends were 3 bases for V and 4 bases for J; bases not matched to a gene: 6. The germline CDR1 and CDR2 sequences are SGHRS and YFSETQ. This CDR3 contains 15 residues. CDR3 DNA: TGCGCCAGCAGCTCCCGGGACAGGGGTACCTATGGCTACACCTTC. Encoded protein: CASSSRDRGTYGYTF.

CDR3 DNA: TGTGCCAGCAGCCTCGGACTAGCGGGAGGTAGCACAGATACGCAGTATTTT. Its protein product is CASSLGLAGGSTDTQYF. V and J are TRBV9 and TRBJ2-3, with 14 nucleotides matching TRBD2. The germline CDR1 and CDR2 sequences are SGDLS and YYNGEE. The CDR3 is 17 amino acids. V was pared by 4 bases and J by 0 bases, with 4 bases of the junction left unmatched.

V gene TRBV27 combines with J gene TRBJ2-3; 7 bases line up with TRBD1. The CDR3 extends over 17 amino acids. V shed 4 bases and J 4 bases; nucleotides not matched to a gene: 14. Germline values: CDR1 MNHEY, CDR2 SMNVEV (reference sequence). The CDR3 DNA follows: TGTGCCAGCAGTTCACCCGAAGACAGGGAAGGGGCAGATACGCAGTATTTT. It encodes CASSSPEDREGADTQYF.

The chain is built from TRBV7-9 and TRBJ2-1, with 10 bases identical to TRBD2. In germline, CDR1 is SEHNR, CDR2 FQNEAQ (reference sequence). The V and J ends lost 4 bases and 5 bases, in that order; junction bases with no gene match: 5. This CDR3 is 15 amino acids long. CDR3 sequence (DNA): TGTGCCAGCAGCTCCGGGACTAGCGTGCACAATGAGCAGTTCTTC. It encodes CASSSGTSVHNEQFF.

The DNA for the CDR3 is TGTGCCAGCATGCCAAGGGCAGGGGATGAGGGAGAGACCCAGTACTTC. It specifies CASMPRAGDEGETQYF. The chain uses TRBV5-4 and TRBJ2-5; a weak D match, TRBD1 (6 bases). Looked up from germline, CDR1 is SGHNT and CDR2 is YYREEE (reference sequence). CDR3 length equals 16 residues. Trimming removed 6 bases at V and 4 bases at J, with 22 bases between.

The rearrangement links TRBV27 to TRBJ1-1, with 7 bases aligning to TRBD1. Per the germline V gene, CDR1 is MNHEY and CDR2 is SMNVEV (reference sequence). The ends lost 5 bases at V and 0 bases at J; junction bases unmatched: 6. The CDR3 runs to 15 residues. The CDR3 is CASSPQGEMNTEAFF. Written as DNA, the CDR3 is TGTGCCAGCAGTCCCCAGGGGGAGATGAACACTGAAGCTTTCTTT.

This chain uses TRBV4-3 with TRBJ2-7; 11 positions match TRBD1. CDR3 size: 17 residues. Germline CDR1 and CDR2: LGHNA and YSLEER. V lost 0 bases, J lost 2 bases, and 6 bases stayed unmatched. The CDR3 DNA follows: TGCGCCAGCAGCCAAGATGCCCCGGACAGGGGGCCCTACGAGCAGTACTTC. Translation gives CASSQDAPDRGPYEQYF.

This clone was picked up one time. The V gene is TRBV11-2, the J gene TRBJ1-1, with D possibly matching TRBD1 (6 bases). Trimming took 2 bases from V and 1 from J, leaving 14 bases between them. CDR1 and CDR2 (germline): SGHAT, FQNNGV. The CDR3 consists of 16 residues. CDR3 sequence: CASSLTQGEANTEAFF. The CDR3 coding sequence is TGTGCCAGCAGCTTAACACAGGGAGAAGCGAACACTGAAGCTTTCTTT.

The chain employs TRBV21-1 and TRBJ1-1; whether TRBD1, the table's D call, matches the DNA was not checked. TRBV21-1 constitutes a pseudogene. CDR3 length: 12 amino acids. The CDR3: CASSDRGRRAFF. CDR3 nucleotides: TGTGCCAGCAGCGACAGGGGGCGGAGGGCTTTCTTT.

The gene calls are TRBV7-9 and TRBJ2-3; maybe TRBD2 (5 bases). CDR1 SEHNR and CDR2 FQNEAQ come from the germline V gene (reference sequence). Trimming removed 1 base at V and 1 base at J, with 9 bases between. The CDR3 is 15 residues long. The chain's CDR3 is CASSLGTSRTDTQYF. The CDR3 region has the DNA TGTGCCAGCAGCTTAGGGACTTCCCGCACAGATACGCAGTATTTT.

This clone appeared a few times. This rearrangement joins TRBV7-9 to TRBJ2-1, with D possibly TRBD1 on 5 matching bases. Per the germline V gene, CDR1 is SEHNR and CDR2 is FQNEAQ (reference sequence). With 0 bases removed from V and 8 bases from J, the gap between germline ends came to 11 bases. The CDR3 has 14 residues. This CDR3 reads CASSLASGSHEQFF. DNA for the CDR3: TGTGCCAGCAGCTTAGCGTCAGGGTCCCATGAGCAGTTCTTC.

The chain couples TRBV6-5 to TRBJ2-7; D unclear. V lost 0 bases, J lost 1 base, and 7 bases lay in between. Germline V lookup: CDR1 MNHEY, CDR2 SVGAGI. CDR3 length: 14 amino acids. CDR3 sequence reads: CASSYSISSYEQYF. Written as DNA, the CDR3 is TGTGCCAGCAGTTACTCTATATCTTCCTACGAGCAGTACTTC.

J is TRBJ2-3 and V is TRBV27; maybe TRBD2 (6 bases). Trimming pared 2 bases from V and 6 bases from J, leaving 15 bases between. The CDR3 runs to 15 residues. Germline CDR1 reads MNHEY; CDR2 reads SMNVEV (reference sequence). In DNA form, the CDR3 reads TGTGCCAGCAGTTTACTGCGCGGGGCAGTGGATACGCAGTATTTT. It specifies CASSLLRGAVDTQYF.

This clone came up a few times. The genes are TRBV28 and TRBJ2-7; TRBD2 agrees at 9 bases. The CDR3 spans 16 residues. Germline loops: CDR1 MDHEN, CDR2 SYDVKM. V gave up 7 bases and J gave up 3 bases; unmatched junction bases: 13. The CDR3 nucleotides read TGTGCCAGCATCGCCAACCCCGCGGGGGGGGGCTACGAGCAGTACTTC. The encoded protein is CASIANPAGGGYEQYF.